The next 19 T cell receptor beta chains were all read from a single sample in a study of T-cell memory formation after mild COVID-19. From the 5' RACE reads, TCRdb called clonotypes with MiXCR, one entry per CDR3 protein. The data hold 45,000 or so distinct CDR3 sequences, with less than 8% observed a single time. What was sequenced was PBMCs or a T cell subset sorted from them (not recorded which). The receptors shown here come from an adult who had mild COVID-19 (a few samples of this study predate the infection). Cell type and time point are not known.

This clonotype was counted a few times. The chain couples TRBV24-1 to TRBJ1-5; D is ambiguous. The ends were cut back, 2 bases at V and 0 bases at J, with 10 bases in the middle. Germline CDR1 and CDR2: KGHDR and SFDVKD. The CDR3 is made up of 16 amino acids. DNA for the CDR3: TGTGCCACCAGTGATTCGAGCACAGTTAGCAATCAGCCCCAGCATTTT. As protein: CATSDSSTVSNQPQHF.

The table lists this clonotype with many counts. The rearrangement links TRBV7-2 to TRBJ1-5; 7 positions match TRBD1. CDR3 length: 17 amino acids. With 5 bases clipped from V and 0 bases from J, the junction kept 10 bases outside the gene matches. In germline, CDR1 is SGHTA, CDR2 FQGNSA. The DNA for the CDR3 is TGTGCCAGCAGCGTATGGGGGACAGATTTTAGCAATCAGCCCCAGCATTTT. Amino acid sequence: CASSVWGTDFSNQPQHF.

This clonotype was seen repeatedly, ten times or more. The chain links TRBV4-2 to TRBJ1-5; no clear D. This CDR3 has 15 amino acids. Deletions cut 1 base from V and 0 bases from J, with 7 bases between. Germline V gives CDR1 LGHNA, CDR2 YNFKEQ. The chain's CDR3 is CASSQAGDSNQPQHF. For the CDR3, the DNA is TGTGCCAGCAGCCAAGCCGGGGATAGCAATCAGCCCCAGCATTTT.

By proportion, this clonotype is medium-sized. The chain has TRBV5-1 and TRBJ2-3; the D is unclear. The CDR3 loop spans 12 amino acids. Germline V gene sequence: CDR1 SGHRS, CDR2 YFSETQ. With 5 bases removed from V and 0 bases from J, the gap between germline ends came to 4 bases. The CDR3, as DNA: TGCGCCAGCAGGGCTAGCACAGATACGCAGTATTTT. This sequence encodes CASRASTDTQYF.

This clonotype was recorded many times. The chain is built from TRBV4-3 and TRBJ2-5, with D possibly TRBD2 on 5 matching bases. The CDR3 is made up of 15 amino acids. CDR1 LGHNA and CDR2 YSLEER come from the germline V gene. V was cut by 0 bases and J by 2 bases, with 10 bases left in between. CDR3: CASSQDVLGQETQYF. The CDR3 DNA sequence: TGCGCCAGCAGCCAAGATGTACTAGGTCAAGAGACCCAGTACTTC.

The chain is built from TRBV7-2 and TRBJ2-1, with TRBD2 identical over 10 bases. This CDR3 contains 18 residues. J lost 2 bases, V lost 2 bases, and 9 bases had no gene match. CDR1 is SGHTA, CDR2 FQGNSA, per germline. The DNA of the CDR3 is TGTGCCAGCAGCTTACGGATGGATCTAGCGGGGGCCTACAATGAGCAGTTCTTC. It encodes CASSLRMDLAGAYNEQFF.

In DNA form, the CDR3 reads TGTGCCAGCTCACCACTCCGGACAGGGGGTATCTACAATGAGCAGTTCTTC. Protein: CASSPLRTGGIYNEQFF. The chain has TRBV18 and TRBJ2-1; 10 bases are shared with TRBD1. The CDR3 length is 17 residues. The V gene's germline CDR1 is KGHSH and CDR2 LQKENI. The J segment lost 3 bases and the V segment lost 1 base, leaving 6 bases of the junction unmatched.

This clonotype occurred many times. This rearrangement joins TRBV29-1 to TRBJ2-7; D might be TRBD2 (6 bases). The CDR3 totals 13 residues. Deletions cut 1 base from V and 4 bases from J, with 11 bases between. CDR1 and CDR2 from the germline V gene are SQVTM and ANQGSEA. The CDR3 here is CSVEGTGRYEQYF. The CDR3 region has the DNA TGCAGCGTTGAAGGGACGGGGAGGTACGAGCAGTACTTC.

This clonotype was detected many times. The V and J genes are TRBV5-1 and TRBJ2-5; tentatively, D is TRBD1 or TRBD2 (5 bases each). The CDR3 length is 14 residues. Trimming removed 2 bases from V and 3 bases from J, with 11 bases in between. CDR1 is SGHRS and CDR2 is YFSETQ in the germline V gene. CDR3 sequence reads: CASSFRDAEETQYF. The DNA of the CDR3 is TGCGCCAGCAGCTTCCGGGACGCCGAAGAGACCCAGTACTTC.

The rearrangement links TRBV10-3 to TRBJ1-2; D possibly corresponds to TRBD1 (5 bases). Per germline, CDR1 ENHRY and CDR2 SYGVKD. This CDR3 has 15 amino acids. V lost 2 bases, J lost 0 bases, and 10 bases lay in between. The CDR3 sequence is CAISELQASNYGYTF. For the CDR3, the DNA is TGTGCCATCAGTGAGCTACAGGCGTCTAACTATGGCTACACCTTC.

The rearrangement links TRBV30 to TRBJ1-5; weak D call: TRBD1 (5 bases). Germline CDR1 GTSNPN, CDR2 SVGIG (reference sequence). The CDR3 contains 13 residues. Trimming removed 4 bases at V and 4 bases at J, with 11 bases between. CDR3 bases: TGTGCCTGGAAGGGGAATTCTAATCAGCCCCAGCATTTT. Translating it yields CAWKGNSNQPQHF.

This clonotype showed up just a few times. V usage is TRBV12-3 or TRBV12-4 and J usage is TRBJ2-1; tentative D call: TRBD2 (6 bases). V lost 5 bases and J lost 8, with 10 bases in between. The CDR3 loop spans 12 amino acids. In DNA, the CDR3 is TGTGCCAGCAGTCGCGGGACCGATGAGCAGTTCTTC. This gives the protein CASSRGTDEQFF.

This clonotype was seen many times. J is TRBJ2-7 and V is TRBV12-3 or TRBV12-4; 12 bases are shared with TRBD2. This CDR3 has 15 residues. The V gene end was trimmed by 7 bases and the J gene end by 0 bases; junction bases not matched to a gene: 4. CDR3 protein: CASTPSGRASYEQYF. The CDR3 DNA is TGTGCCAGCACACCTAGCGGGAGGGCCTCCTACGAGCAGTACTTC.

This clonotype came up many times. V gene TRBV12-3 or TRBV12-4 combines with J gene TRBJ1-5; maybe TRBD1 (5 bases). The CDR3 has 16 residues. With 2 bases removed from V and 1 base from J, the gap between germline ends came to 12 bases. CDR3 sequence reads: CASSLWGRESNQPQHF. In nucleotides, the CDR3 is TGTGCCAGCAGTTTATGGGGACGGGAAAGCAATCAGCCCCAGCATTTT.

By frequency in the sample, this clonotype is medium-sized (0.01 to 0.1%). The V gene is TRBV5-1, the J gene TRBJ2-1; 7 positions agree with TRBD1. CDR1 is SGHRS, CDR2 YFSETQ, per germline. This CDR3 is 14 amino acids long. The V segment lost 3 bases and the J segment 7 bases; nucleotides outside the gene matches: 7. CDR3 residues: CASSSGTGANEQFF. CDR3 DNA: TGCGCCAGCAGCTCAGGTACAGGGGCAAATGAGCAGTTCTTC.

This clonotype was observed many times. V gene TRBV5-1 combines with J gene TRBJ1-2; 11 positions agree with TRBD1. The CDR3 spans 17 residues. Trimming removed 1 base from V and 6 bases from J; junction bases left unmatched: 11. The germline gives CDR1 SGHRS, CDR2 YFSETQ. The CDR3 nucleotides read TGCGCCAGCAGCTTGTCCGGGACAGGGGGGAACCAGAATGGCTACACCTTC. Translated, it gives CASSLSGTGGNQNGYTF.

This clonotype has a count of ten or more. The chain has TRBV5-1 and TRBJ1-1, with D perhaps TRBD1 (6 bases). V was trimmed by 0 bases and J by 1 base, leaving 7 bases between them. The CDR3 has 14 residues. CDR1 is SGHRS, CDR2 YFSETQ, per germline. The DNA for the CDR3 is TGCGCCAGCAGCTTGGGACAGGCGAACACTGAAGCTTTCTTT. Protein: CASSLGQANTEAFF.

This clonotype was observed many times. The rearrangement links TRBV4-3 to TRBJ2-6; 8 bases fit TRBD1. V was pared by 0 bases and J by 3 bases, with 10 bases of the junction left unmatched. CDR3 length: 19 amino acids. Looked up from germline, CDR1 is LGHNA and CDR2 is YSLEER. The CDR3 is CASSQEYRTGPYGANVLTF. The CDR3, as DNA: TGCGCCAGCAGCCAAGAGTACCGGACAGGGCCGTATGGGGCCAACGTCCTGACTTTC.

This clonotype was seen repeatedly, ten times or more. The chain combines TRBV7-3 with TRBJ1-1; no clear D. This CDR3 is built from 13 residues. Germline lookup yields CDR1 SGHTA and CDR2 FQGTGA. V lost 5 bases and J 4 bases, leaving 11 bases between the germline ends. DNA for the CDR3: TGTGCCAGCAGCCCAAGGGAGGGCACTGAAGCTTTCTTT. Translated, it gives CASSPREGTEAFF.